Described below is a single T cell receptor beta chain sequence and its context. Its target is not known. These data originate in a study of post-analysis software for immune sequencing data. General study results and limits: Significantly decreased normalized Chao1 diversity was recorded for multiple sclerosis patients relative to controls. The five TRBV segments detected at higher frequency in patients than in controls included TRBV5-6, TRBV5-1 and TRBV20-1. Strong co-clustering by F measure was evident for samples that had been prepared in the same batch.

This CDR3 spans 13 amino acids. Germline lookup yields CDR1 GTSNPN and CDR2 SVGIG (reference sequence). Trimming removed 0 bases from V and 2 bases from J, with 7 bases in between. The TCR beta cDNA libraries contained unique molecular identifiers. Via MiXCR, TCRdb re-called the PCR reads, giving one row per CDR3 protein. Of hundreds of thousands of distinct CDR3 sequences listed, roughly 50% were seen once; the top ten hold approximately 4.5%. The rearrangement joins TRBV30 to TRBJ1-1; D call uncertain. Sequenced: blood. This receptor was obtained from a girl aged 5-17 years with multiple sclerosis. The CDR3 loop is CAWSVSFNTEAFF. As DNA, the CDR3 is TGTGCCTGGAGTGTATCGTTTAACACTGAAGCTTTCTTT.